This record looks at one TCR beta chain sequence and its context. Its antigen is not known. Measured with immunoSEQ multiplex PCR; TCRdb has only the in-frame clones, and not every one. Among 95,000 to 110,000 clones, about 90% were seen once, and the ten largest hold about 0.9%. CDR1 and CDR2 from the germline V gene are MGHRA and YSYEKL. This CDR3 has 15 residues. With 0 bases removed from V and 3 bases from J, the gap between germline ends came to 9 bases. The data were taken from a study of graft-versus-host responses after intestinal transplantation. Whole-study context: As for transplant type, recipients had multivisceral, liver-intestinal, or isolated intestinal grafts. Anti-thymocyte globulin was used for induction in all recipients, who then took tacrolimus and steroids for approximately 3 years. Study-wide results and limits: Some patients had graft-donor T cell macrochimerism, and their allografts showed high graft-versus-host to host-versus-graft clonal ratios. Peak circulating GvH clone levels tracked with early post-transplant HvG declines.

The chain uses TRBV4-1 and TRBJ1-3; D is possibly TRBD1 (5 bases). The sample here was unstimulated CD4+ T cells sorted from spleen or lymph node cells, taken before intestinal transplant. This clonotype was obtained from a human donor who received an intestinal transplant. The CDR3 region is CASSQEGRRGNTIYF. In nucleotides, the CDR3 is TGCGCCAGCAGCCAAGAGGGACGACGTGGAAACACCATATATTTT.